A single TCR beta chain is shown here with its context. Antigen specificity is unknown. The PCR contained 60 Vbeta and 13 Jbeta primers. Assay: immunoSEQ multiplex PCR; the TCRdb copy retains only in-frame clones and omits some. The sample shows about 160,000 clones, around 83% of them seen only once. This sample stems from a study of cytomegalovirus exposure and HLA in healthy donors. Study findings and constraints: In a later analysis, V- and J-gene trimming of beta chains associated with a DCLRE1C missense variant, replicated independently. Investigators reported around 150 TCR beta chains as tied to cytomegalovirus.

The length of the CDR3 is 14 residues. Looked up from germline, CDR1 is MNHNS and CDR2 is SASEGT. Trimming took off 6 bases at V and 6 bases at J, with 17 bases between the two ends. The chain employs TRBV6-1 and TRBJ2-5, with D possibly matching TRBD1 (6 bases). This receptor was taken from a man aged 18 to 35 in good health and CMV-seropositive. The sample comprised PBMCs. The CDR3 DNA reads TGTGCCAGCAGCGACGACAGGTCCGGACAGACCCAGTACTTC. Its protein product is CASSDDRSGQTQYF.